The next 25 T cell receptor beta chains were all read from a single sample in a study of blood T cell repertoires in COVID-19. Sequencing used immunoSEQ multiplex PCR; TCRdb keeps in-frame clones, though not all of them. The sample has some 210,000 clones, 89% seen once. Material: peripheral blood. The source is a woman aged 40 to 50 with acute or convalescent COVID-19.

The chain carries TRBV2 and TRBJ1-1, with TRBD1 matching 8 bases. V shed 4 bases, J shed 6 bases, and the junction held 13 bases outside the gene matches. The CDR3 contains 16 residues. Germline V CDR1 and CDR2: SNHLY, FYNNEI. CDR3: CASSARGQGLRPEAFF. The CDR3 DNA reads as TGTGCCAGCAGTGCCCGAGGACAGGGCCTGAGACCTGAAGCTTTCTTT.

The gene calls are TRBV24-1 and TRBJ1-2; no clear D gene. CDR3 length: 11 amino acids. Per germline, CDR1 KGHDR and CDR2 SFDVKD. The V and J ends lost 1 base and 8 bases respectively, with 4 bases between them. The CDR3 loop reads CATSDFSGYTF. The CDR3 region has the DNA TGTGCCACCAGTGATTTTAGCGGCTACACCTTC.

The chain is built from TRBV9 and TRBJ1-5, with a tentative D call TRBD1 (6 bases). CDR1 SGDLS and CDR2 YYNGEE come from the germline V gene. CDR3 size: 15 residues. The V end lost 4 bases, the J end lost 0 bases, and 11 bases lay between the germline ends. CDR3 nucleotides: TGTGCCAGCAGCCCAGGGGACAATAGCAATCAGCCCCAGCATTTT. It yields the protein CASSPGDNSNQPQHF.

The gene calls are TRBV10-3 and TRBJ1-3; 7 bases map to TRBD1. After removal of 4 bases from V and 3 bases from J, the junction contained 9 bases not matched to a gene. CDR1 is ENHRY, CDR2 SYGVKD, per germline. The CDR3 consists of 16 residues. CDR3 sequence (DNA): TGTGCCATCAGTGGCATGGGACAGCTAATTGGAAACACCATATATTTT. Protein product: CAISGMGQLIGNTIYF.

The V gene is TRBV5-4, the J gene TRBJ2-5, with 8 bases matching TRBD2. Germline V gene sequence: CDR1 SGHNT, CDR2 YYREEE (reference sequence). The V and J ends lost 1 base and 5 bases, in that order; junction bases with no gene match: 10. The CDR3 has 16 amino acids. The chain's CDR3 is CASSLYAGGAVETQYF. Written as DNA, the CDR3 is TGTGCCAGCAGCTTGTACGCCGGGGGGGCCGTGGAGACCCAGTACTTC.

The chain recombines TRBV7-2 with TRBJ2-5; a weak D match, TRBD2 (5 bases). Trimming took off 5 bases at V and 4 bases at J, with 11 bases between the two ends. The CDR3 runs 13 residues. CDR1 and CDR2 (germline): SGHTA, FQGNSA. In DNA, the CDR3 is TGTGCCAGCAGCGCCGGGCGGGCAGAGACCCAGTACTTC. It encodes CASSAGRAETQYF.

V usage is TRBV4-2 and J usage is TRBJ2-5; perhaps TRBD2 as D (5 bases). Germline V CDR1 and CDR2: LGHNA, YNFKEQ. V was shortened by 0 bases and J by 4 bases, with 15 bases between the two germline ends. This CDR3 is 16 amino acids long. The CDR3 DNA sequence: TGTGCCAGCAGCCAAGACGTCAGCTTAGCGCTAGAGACCCAGTACTTC. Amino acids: CASSQDVSLALETQYF.

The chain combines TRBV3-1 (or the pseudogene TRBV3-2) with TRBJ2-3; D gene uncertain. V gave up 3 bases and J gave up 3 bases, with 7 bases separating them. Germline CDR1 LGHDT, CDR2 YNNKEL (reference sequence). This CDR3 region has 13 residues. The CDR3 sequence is CASSQYSTDTQYF. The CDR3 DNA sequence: TGTGCCAGCAGCCAGTATAGTACAGATACGCAGTATTTT.

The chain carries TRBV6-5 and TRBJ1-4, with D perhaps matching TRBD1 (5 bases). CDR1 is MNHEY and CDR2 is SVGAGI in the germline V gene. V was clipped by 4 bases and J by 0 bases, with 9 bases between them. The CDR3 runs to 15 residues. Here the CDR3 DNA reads TGTGCCAGCAGTTTCCAGGGTGCAACTAATGAAAAACTGTTTTTT. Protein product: CASSFQGATNEKLFF.

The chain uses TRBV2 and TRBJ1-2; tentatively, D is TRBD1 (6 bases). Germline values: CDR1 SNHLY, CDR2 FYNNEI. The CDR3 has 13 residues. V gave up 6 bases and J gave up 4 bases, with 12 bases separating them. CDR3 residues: CASRLGQRYGYTF. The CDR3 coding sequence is TGTGCCAGCAGACTCGGACAGCGCTATGGCTACACCTTC.

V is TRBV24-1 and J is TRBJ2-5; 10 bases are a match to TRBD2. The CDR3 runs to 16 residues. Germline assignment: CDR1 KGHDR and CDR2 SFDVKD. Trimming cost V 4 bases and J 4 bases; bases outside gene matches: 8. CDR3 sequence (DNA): TGTGCCACCAGTGACCTAGCGGGGGAGGTAAGAGAGACCCAGTACTTC. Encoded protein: CATSDLAGEVRETQYF.

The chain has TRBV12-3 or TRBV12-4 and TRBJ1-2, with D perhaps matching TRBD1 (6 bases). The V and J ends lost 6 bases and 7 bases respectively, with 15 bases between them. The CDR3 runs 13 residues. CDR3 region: CASSPLNRAGYTF. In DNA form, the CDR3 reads TGTGCCAGCAGCCCCCTGAACAGGGCTGGCTACACCTTC.

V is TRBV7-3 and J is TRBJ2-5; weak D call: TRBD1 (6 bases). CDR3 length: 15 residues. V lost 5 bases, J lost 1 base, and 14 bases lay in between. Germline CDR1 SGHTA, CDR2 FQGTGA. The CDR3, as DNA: TGTGCCAGCAGCATAGGGTGGACAGCCCAAGAGACCCAGTACTTC. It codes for CASSIGWTAQETQYF.

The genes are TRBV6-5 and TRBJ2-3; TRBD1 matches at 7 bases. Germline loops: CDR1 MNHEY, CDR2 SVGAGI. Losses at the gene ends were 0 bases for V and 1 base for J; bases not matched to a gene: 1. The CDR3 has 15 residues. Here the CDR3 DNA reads TGTGCCAGCAGTTACTCGACAGGGCGCACAGATACGCAGTATTTT. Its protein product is CASSYSTGRTDTQYF.

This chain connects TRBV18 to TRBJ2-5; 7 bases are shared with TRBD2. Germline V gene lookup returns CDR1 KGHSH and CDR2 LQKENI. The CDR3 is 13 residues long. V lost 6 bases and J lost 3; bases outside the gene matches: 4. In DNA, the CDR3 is TGTGCCAGCTCCAGGGCGGGGGAAGAGACCCAGTACTTC. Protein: CASSRAGEETQYF.

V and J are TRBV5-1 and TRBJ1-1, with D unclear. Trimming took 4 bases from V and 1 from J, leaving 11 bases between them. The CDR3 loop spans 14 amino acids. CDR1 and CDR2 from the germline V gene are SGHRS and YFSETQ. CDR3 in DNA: TGCGCCAGCAGCGAGACCCCAGGGAACACTGAAGCTTTCTTT. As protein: CASSETPGNTEAFF.

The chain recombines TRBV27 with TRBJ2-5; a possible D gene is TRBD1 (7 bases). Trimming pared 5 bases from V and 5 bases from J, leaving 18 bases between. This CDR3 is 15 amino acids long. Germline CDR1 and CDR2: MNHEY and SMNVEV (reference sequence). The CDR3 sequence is CASSILGGGGETQYF. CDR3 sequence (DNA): TGTGCCAGCAGTATCCTAGGGGGCGGAGGGGAGACCCAGTACTTC.

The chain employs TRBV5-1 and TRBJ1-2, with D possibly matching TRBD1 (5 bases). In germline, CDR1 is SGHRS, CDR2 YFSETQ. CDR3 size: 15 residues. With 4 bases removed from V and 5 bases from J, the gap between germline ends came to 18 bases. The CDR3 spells CASSPSVTKGYGYTF. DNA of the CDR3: TGCGCCAGCAGCCCCTCCGTGACAAAGGGGTATGGCTACACCTTC.

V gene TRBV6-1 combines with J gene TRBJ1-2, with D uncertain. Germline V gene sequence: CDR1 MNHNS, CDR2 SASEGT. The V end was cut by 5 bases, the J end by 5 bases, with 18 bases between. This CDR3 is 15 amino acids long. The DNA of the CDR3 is TGTGCCAGCAGTCCCCGGGAGCTGCAAGCGTATGGCTACACCTTC. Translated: CASSPRELQAYGYTF.

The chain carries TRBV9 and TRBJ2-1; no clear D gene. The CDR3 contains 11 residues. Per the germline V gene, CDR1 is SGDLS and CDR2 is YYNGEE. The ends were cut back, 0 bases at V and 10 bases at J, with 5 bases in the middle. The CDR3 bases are TGTGCCAGCAGCGTAGACCGGGAGCAGTTCTTC. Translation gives CASSVDREQFF.

The CDR3 DNA follows: TGTGCCAGCCAGGGTACTGAAGCTTTCTTT. It encodes CASQGTEAFF. This chain joins TRBV2 and TRBJ1-1; the D gene is possibly TRBD1 (5 bases). Trimming pared 8 bases from V and 5 bases from J, leaving 6 bases between. CDR3 length: 10 residues. Germline assignment: CDR1 SNHLY and CDR2 FYNNEI.

CDR3 sequence (DNA): TGTGCCAGCAGTGACTCTAGCGGGGGGGCTAGCACAGATACGCAGTATTTT. Amino acid sequence: CASSDSSGGASTDTQYF. The chain links TRBV6-4 to TRBJ2-3; TRBD2 matches at 11 bases. With 0 bases clipped from V and 0 bases from J, the junction kept 2 bases outside the gene matches. The length of the CDR3 is 17 residues. The germline V gene has CDR1 MRHNA and CDR2 SNTAGT.

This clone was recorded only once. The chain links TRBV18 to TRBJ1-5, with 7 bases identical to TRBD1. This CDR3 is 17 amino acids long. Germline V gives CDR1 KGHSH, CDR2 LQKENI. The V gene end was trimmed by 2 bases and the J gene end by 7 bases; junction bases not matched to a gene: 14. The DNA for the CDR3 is TGTGCCAGCTCACCAACGCCGAATACAGGGGCAGGGCAGCCCCAGCATTTT. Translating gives CASSPTPNTGAGQPQHF.

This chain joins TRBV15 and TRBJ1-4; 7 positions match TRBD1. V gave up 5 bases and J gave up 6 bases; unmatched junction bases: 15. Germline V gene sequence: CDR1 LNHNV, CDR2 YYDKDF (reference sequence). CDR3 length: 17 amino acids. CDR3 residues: CATSGYGTGVVYEKLFF. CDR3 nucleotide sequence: TGTGCCACCAGCGGATACGGAACAGGGGTTGTGTATGAAAAACTGTTTTTT.

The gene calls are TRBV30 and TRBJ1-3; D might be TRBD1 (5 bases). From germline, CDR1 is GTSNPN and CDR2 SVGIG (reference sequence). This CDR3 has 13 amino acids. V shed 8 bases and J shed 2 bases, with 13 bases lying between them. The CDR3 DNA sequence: TGTGCCGGGACCGGGGGTCCTGGAAACACCATATATTTT. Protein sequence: CAGTGGPGNTIYF. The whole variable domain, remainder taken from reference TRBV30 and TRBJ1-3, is SQTIHQWPATLVQPVGSPLSLECTVEGTSNPNLYWYRQAAGRGLQLLFYSVGIGQISSEVPQNLSASRPQDRQFILSSKKLLLSDSGFYLCAGTGGPGNTIYFGEGSWLTVV.